A selection of T cell receptor beta chains follows, all from one sample in a study of blood T cell repertoires in COVID-19. Using immunoSEQ multiplex PCR, the repertoire was profiled, and TCRdb retains in-frame clones only, with some absent. Of about 60,000 clones listed, about 80% are singletons. Sequenced material: peripheral blood. The receptors derive from a man between 60 and 75 years old with acute or convalescent COVID-19. CDR3s include the opening cysteine and the closing phenylalanine or tryptophan. The D gene is left open where the match is weak. A clone size is listed for some rows: how often the clone was seen (once, few, many), or a class if it is expanded.

>NA|TRBD2|TRBJ2-7|TRBV30
CAWSVREGAGGPFSYEQYF
TGTGCCTGGAGTGTACGGGAAGGAGCGGGGGGACCATTCTCCTACGAGCAGTACTTC
>NA|NA|TRBJ2-1|TRBV6-5
CASSFQGQQFF
TGTGCCAGCAGTTTCCAGGGTCAGCAGTTCTTC
>NA|TRBD1|TRBJ1-2|TRBV18
CASSPDLVSQGVYNYGYTF
TGTGCCAGCTCACCCGATCTGGTCTCCCAGGGGGTATATAACTATGGCTACACCTTC
>NA|NA|TRBJ2-1|TRBV19
CASSIDPDNEQFF
TGTGCCAGTAGTATAGATCCAGACAATGAGCAGTTCTTC
>once|NA|TRBJ1-2|TRBV2
CASRGLEGYTF
TGTGCCAGCAGGGGACTCGAAGGCTACACCTTC
>NA|TRBD1|TRBJ2-3|TRBV7-3
CASSPSTGQVGTQYF
TGTGCCAGCAGCCCCTCGACAGGGCAGGTTGGTACGCAGTATTTT
>once|TRBD2|TRBJ2-1|TRBV9
CASSPGGSGGYNEQFF
TGTGCCAGCAGCCCCGGCGGTAGCGGGGGATACAATGAGCAGTTCTTC
>NA|TRBD1|TRBJ2-7|TRBV30
CASGQVPHEQYF
TGTGCCTCAGGACAGGTTCCCCACGAGCAGTACTTC
>NA|NA|TRBJ2-7|TRBV7-2
CASSTLDSGAYEQYF
TGTGCCAGCAGCACCCTAGACTCAGGGGCTTACGAGCAGTACTTC
>NA|NA|TRBJ1-1|TRBV20-1
CSASSGGSGTEAFF
TGCAGTGCTAGTAGCGGGGGGTCTGGGACTGAAGCTTTCTTT
>NA|TRBD1|TRBJ1-5|TRBV19
CASSFGTGRVNQPQHF
TGTGCCAGTAGTTTCGGGACAGGGAGGGTAAATCAGCCCCAGCATTTT
>few|NA|TRBJ2-4|TRBV5-1
CASAGGGDIQYF
TGCGCCAGCGCCGGAGGGGGGGACATTCAGTACTTC
>NA|TRBD1|TRBJ1-2|TRBV5-5
CASSLEPGQGAYTF
TGTGCCAGCAGCTTGGAGCCGGGACAGGGGGCCTACACCTTC
>NA|NA|TRBJ1-1|TRBV6-5
CASSRGPALNTEAFF
TGTGCCAGTTCGAGAGGGCCGGCACTGAACACTGAAGCTTTCTTT
>once|TRBD2|TRBJ2-5|TRBV10-3
CAIRPSGGSQETQYF
TGTGCCATCCGCCCTAGCGGGGGCTCCCAAGAGACCCAGTACTTC
>NA|NA|TRBJ1-4|TRBV11-2
CASSPPGLFF
TGTGCCAGCAGCCCCCCGGGACTGTTTTTT
>NA|NA|TRBJ2-2|TRBV7-7
CASSLTQGAGELFF
TGTGCTAGCAGCCTCACCCAGGGTGCCGGGGAGCTGTTTTTT
>few|NA|TRBJ2-7|TRBV2
CASSRDAYEQYF
TGTGCCAGCAGTCGGGATGCATACGAGCAGTACTTC
>NA|TRBD2|TRBJ2-1|TRBV9
CASSDGLAGASDEQFF
TGTGCCAGCAGCGATGGACTAGCGGGGGCTTCGGATGAGCAGTTCTTC
>NA|NA|TRBJ1-2|TRBV7-9
CASSLEGGVGYTF
TGTGCCAGCAGCTTAGAAGGAGGGGTTGGCTACACCTTC
>few|TRBD1|TRBJ2-1|TRBV29-1
CSVARTGSYNEQFF
TGCAGCGTTGCGAGGACAGGCTCCTACAATGAGCAGTTCTTC
>NA|NA|TRBJ1-3|TRBV9
CASSADTTGNTIYF
TGTGCCAGCAGCGCAGACACCACTGGAAACACCATATATTTT
>NA|TRBD2|TRBJ2-5|TRBV5-1
CASSLAGLAGGEETQYF
TGCGCCAGCAGCTTGGCGGGACTAGCGGGGGGTGAAGAGACCCAGTACTTC
>NA|TRBD1|TRBJ2-2|TRBV4-2
CASSQDYRGRNTGELFF
TGTGCCAGCAGCCAAGACTACAGGGGTCGGAACACCGGGGAGCTGTTTTTT
>few|NA|TRBJ2-1|TRBV7-8
CASSLVARNEQFF
TGTGCCAGCAGCCTAGTAGCCCGCAATGAGCAGTTCTTC
>NA|TRBD2|TRBJ2-1|TRBV7-9
CASSSPPRGYDNEQFF
TGTGCCAGCAGCTCTCCACCGCGGGGGTACGACAATGAGCAGTTCTTC
>NA|NA|TRBJ1-1|TRBV5-1
CASSSSLTGNTEAFF
TGCGCCAGCAGCTCCTCTTTAACAGGGAACACTGAAGCTTTCTTT
>NA|NA|TRBJ2-1|TRBV5-1
CASVDFSYNEQFF
TGCGCCAGCGTCGACTTCTCCTACAATGAGCAGTTCTTC
>NA|TRBD1|TRBJ2-7|TRBV5-6
CASSPIIDRGDEQYF
TGTGCCAGCAGCCCGATTATCGACAGGGGGGACGAGCAGTACTTC
>few|TRBD2|TRBJ2-3|TRBV10-1
CASRTRLARVNTDTQYF
TGCGCCAGCAGGACCAGACTAGCGCGAGTCAACACAGATACGCAGTATTTT
>NA|NA|TRBJ1-1|TRBV7-8
CASGFFGNTEAFF
TGTGCCAGCGGTTTTTTCGGGAACACTGAAGCTTTCTTT
>few|TRBD1|TRBJ2-7|TRBV7-2
CASSQQGQLPYEQYF
TGTGCCAGCAGCCAACAGGGGCAACTTCCCTACGAGCAGTACTTC
>NA|TRBD1|TRBJ1-2|TRBV13
CASSSRDRSGYTF
TGTGCCAGCAGCTCCCGGGACAGGAGTGGCTACACCTTC
>NA|TRBD1|TRBJ1-2|TRBV18
CASSPFGTGEGYTF
TGTGCCAGCTCACCCTTCGGGACAGGGGAAGGCTACACCTTC
>once|NA|TRBJ2-7|TRBV15
CATSRVESQQYF
TGTGCCACCAGCAGGGTAGAAAGTCAGCAGTACTTC
>NA|NA|TRBJ1-5|TRBV19
CASSPVQGGNQPQHF
TGTGCCAGTAGCCCAGTGCAGGGTGGAAATCAGCCCCAGCATTTT
>NA|TRBD2|TRBJ2-7|TRBV18
CASSPLILAGVYEQYF
TGTGCCAGCTCACCATTGATACTAGCGGGGGTCTACGAGCAGTACTTC
>NA|TRBD1|TRBJ1-5|TRBV5-1
CASSFDGQGGQPQHF
TGCGCCAGCAGCTTCGATGGACAGGGCGGTCAGCCCCAGCATTTT
>NA|NA|TRBJ2-3|TRBV6-1
CASSELPYSTKRSTDTQYF
TGTGCCAGCAGTGAACTTCCATATTCGACTAAACGTAGCACAGATACGCAGTATTTT
>NA|NA|TRBJ1-1|TRBV7-3
CASSLTLETEAFF
TGTGCCAGCAGCTTAACGTTGGAGACTGAAGCTTTCTTT
>NA|NA|TRBJ2-7|TRBV27
CASSSSITRLSYEQYF
TGTGCCAGCAGTTCGAGCATCACCAGACTTTCCTACGAGCAGTACTTC
>NA|NA|TRBJ1-5|TRBV6-2/TRBV6-3
CASSFREMDQPQHF
TGTGCCAGCAGTTTCAGGGAAATGGATCAGCCCCAGCATTTT
>NA|TRBD1|TRBJ1-6|TRBV25-1
CASKGQGRSPLHF
TGTGCCAGCAAGGGACAGGGTAGGTCACCCCTCCACTTT
>NA|NA|TRBJ1-2|TRBV7-2
CASSLGQVLANGYTF
TGTGCCAGCAGCTTAGGACAGGTCTTGGCCAATGGCTACACCTTC
>NA|NA|TRBJ2-3|TRBV6-6
CASTKASGGLNTQYF
TGTGCCAGCACCAAAGCCAGCGGCGGTCTGAATACGCAGTATTTT
>NA|NA|TRBJ1-1|TRBV11-3
CASSLGGMTNTEAFF
TGTGCCAGCAGCTTAGGAGGGATGACGAACACTGAAGCTTTCTTT
>NA|NA|TRBJ1-6|TRBV21-1
CSRTGMYNSPLHF
TGCTCGAGGACAGGGATGTATAATTCACCCCTCCACTTT
>NA|NA|TRBJ1-3|TRBV7-9
CASSLDGDGNTIYF
TGTGCCAGCAGCTTAGACGGGGATGGGAACACCATATATTTT
>NA|TRBD1|TRBJ2-5|TRBV25-1
CASSAGTGGAGEKTQYF
TGTGCCAGCAGTGCCGGGACAGGGGGCGCGGGGGAAAAGACCCAGTACTTC
>NA|NA|TRBJ2-3|TRBV2
CASSKGGDADTQYF
TGTGCCAGCAGCAAGGGGGGGGACGCAGATACGCAGTATTTT
>NA|NA|TRBJ1-2|TRBV20-1
CRGGWNYGYTF
TGCAGGGGGGGGTGGAACTATGGCTACACCTTC
>NA|NA|TRBJ1-3|TRBV5-1
CASSLFGGGNTIYF
TGCGCCAGCAGCTTGTTTGGGGGCGGAAACACCATATATTTT
>NA|NA|TRBJ2-1|TRBV18
CASSPGLDNEQFF
TGTGCCAGCTCACCAGGGCTTGACAATGAGCAGTTCTTC